Listed below are T cell receptor beta chains from one sample, sequenced in a study of blood T cell repertoires in COVID-19. Using immunoSEQ multiplex PCR, the repertoire was profiled, and TCRdb retains in-frame clones only, with some absent. The sample holds more than 300,000 clones, more than 80% seen once. Material: peripheral blood. These receptors came from a young man who had recovered from COVID-19. Both conserved end residues are part of each CDR3. D genes are given only for firm matches. Clone sizes are given selectively: once, few, many, or a class where the clone is expanded.

-	TRBV5-1	TRBJ1-1	TRBD1	TGCGCCAGCAGCGTCTTTTCCGGGACAGCTATGAACACTGAAGCTTTCTTT	CASSVFSGTAMNTEAFF
-	TRBV19	TRBJ1-1	-	TGTGCCAGTAGTATATTCGCAGGGGTGAGGGGTGAAGCTTTCTTT	CASSIFAGVRGEAFF
-	TRBV6-5	TRBJ2-5	TRBD1	TGTGCCAGCAGTTACTCGTCGACAGGGGGGCAAGAGACCCAGTACTTC	CASSYSSTGGQETQYF
-	TRBV5-1	TRBJ2-7	-	TGCGCCAGCAGCTCGACCGGGACTGACGGGAACGAGCAGTACTTC	CASSSTGTDGNEQYF
-	TRBV12-5	TRBJ1-6	TRBD1	TGTGCTAGTGCGGGACAGTCTAATTCACCCCTCCACTTT	CASAGQSNSPLHF
-	TRBV11-2	TRBJ2-2	-	TGTGCCAGCAGCTTTTACCGGACAACCGGGGAGCTGTTTTTT	CASSFYRTTGELFF
-	TRBV5-1	TRBJ1-6	-	TGCGCCAGCAGCTTGTCACAGGGCAATTCACCCCTCCACTTT	CASSLSQGNSPLHF
-	TRBV18	TRBJ2-2	TRBD2	TGTGCCAGCTCCGAGCGGCTAGCGGGAGTAAACGGGGAGCTGTTTTTT	CASSERLAGVNGELFF
once	TRBV11-3	TRBJ1-1	-	TGTGCCAGCAGCTTAGGAGCAGGGGCCCAGTCCACTGAAGCTTTCTTT	CASSLGAGAQSTEAFF
-	TRBV9	TRBJ2-1	-	TGTGCCAGCAGCCCTCGGGACACCTCCTACAATGAGCAGTTCTTC	CASSPRDTSYNEQFF
-	TRBV6-6	TRBJ1-1	-	TGTGCCAGCAGTTACGTCCAGGGGACTGAAGCTTTCTTT	CASSYVQGTEAFF
-	TRBV10-3	TRBJ2-6	-	TGTGCCATCAAAGCCGAATTACAGGGCCTCTCTGGGGCCAACGTCCTGACTTTC	CAIKAELQGLSGANVLTF
-	TRBV25-1	TRBJ1-2	TRBD1	TGTGCCAGCAAGCCGGGACAGGGCTATGGCTACACCTTC	CASKPGQGYGYTF
-	TRBV4-3	TRBJ1-3	-	TGCGCCAGCAGCCAAGATAATAGACAGTGGAAAAACACCATATATTTT	CASSQDNRQWKNTIYF
-	TRBV18	TRBJ1-1	-	TGTGCCAGCTCACCCCAGGGGACCACTGAAGCTTTCTTT	CASSPQGTTEAFF